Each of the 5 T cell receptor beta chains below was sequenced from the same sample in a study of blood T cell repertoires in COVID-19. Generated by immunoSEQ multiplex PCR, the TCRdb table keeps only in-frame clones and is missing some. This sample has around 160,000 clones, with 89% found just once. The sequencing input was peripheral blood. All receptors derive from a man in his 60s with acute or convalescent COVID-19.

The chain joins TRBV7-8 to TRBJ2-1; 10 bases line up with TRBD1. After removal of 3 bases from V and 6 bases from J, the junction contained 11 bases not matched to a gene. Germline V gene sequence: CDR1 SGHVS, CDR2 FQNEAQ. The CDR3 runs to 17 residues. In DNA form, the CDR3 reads TGTGCCAGCAGCTTCGACCCGGGACAGGGGTTAGCCAATGAGCAGTTCTTC. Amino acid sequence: CASSFDPGQGLANEQFF.

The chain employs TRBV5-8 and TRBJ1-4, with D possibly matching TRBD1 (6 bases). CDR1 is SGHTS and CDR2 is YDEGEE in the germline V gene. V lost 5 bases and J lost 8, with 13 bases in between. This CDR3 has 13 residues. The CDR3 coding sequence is TGTGCCAGCAGAACCGACAGGAAAGAAAAACTGTTTTTT. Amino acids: CASRTDRKEKLFF.

DNA for the CDR3: TGTGCCAGCAGCTTATACGGAGTTTATAGCAATCAGCCCCAGCATTTT. Encoded protein: CASSLYGVYSNQPQHF. The V gene is TRBV7-2, the J gene TRBJ1-5; the D is unclear. The CDR3 consists of 16 residues. Germline lookup yields CDR1 SGHTA and CDR2 FQGNSA. V was cut by 2 bases and J by 0 bases, with 11 bases left in between.

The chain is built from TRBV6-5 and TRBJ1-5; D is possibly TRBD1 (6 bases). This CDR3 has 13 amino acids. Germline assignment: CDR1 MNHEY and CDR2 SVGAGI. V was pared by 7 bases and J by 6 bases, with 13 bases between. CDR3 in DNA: TGTGCCAGCACTCACAGGGTGGGTCAGCCCCAGCATTTT. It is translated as CASTHRVGQPQHF.

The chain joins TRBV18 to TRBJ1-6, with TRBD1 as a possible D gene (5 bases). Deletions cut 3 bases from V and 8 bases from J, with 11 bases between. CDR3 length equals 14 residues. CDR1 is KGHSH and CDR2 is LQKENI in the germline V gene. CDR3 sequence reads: CASSPQGGDSPLHF. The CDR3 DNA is TGTGCCAGCTCACCGCAGGGTGGAGATTCACCCCTCCACTTT.